The clone carrying this TCR beta chain appeared a single time. Its antigen remains unknown. This entry comes from a study of OX40 agonist ivuxolimab in advanced cancers. On the study more broadly: The treatment was a fully human IgG2 OX40 agonist, ivuxolimab.

Study-wide results and limits: Circulating CD4+ and CD8+ T cells showed clonal expansion by week 6 at 0.1 to 3.0 mg/kg. The antigens recognized by the expanded peripheral T cells, that is their antigen specificity, were not determined.

V gave up 2 bases and J gave up 7 bases; unmatched junction bases: 6. This CDR3 contains 15 residues. Germline values: CDR1 SGHTA, CDR2 FQGNSA. Clones were sequenced by immunoSEQ multiplex PCR, and TCRdb holds only the in-frame ones, with some missing. The data hold roughly 93,000 clones, with approximately 80% observed a single time. The receptor's source is an adult with an advanced solid tumor such as melanoma, head and neck, liver or kidney cancer. The V gene is TRBV7-2, the J gene TRBJ2-2; 8 bases are shared with TRBD2. The sample was CD4+ or CD8+ T cells sorted from blood, taken in a trial of the OX40 agonist ivuxolimab. CDR3 sequence reads: CASSLIAGGRGELFF. The CDR3 region has the DNA TGTGCCAGCAGCTTAATTGCGGGGGGCCGCGGGGAGCTGTTTTTT.